This T cell receptor beta chain was sequenced for a study of shared clonotypes between healthy human individuals. Remarks on this clone: Its matching antigen is unknown.

Notes on the study in general: Estimated richness values were generally larger in naive subsets than in memory subsets. When compared with the clonotypes that were shared by all four sorted-subset donors, the non-shared clonotypes turned out to have lower generation probabilities. Shared clonotypes: about 5.3% naive CD4, around 3.5% naive CD8, 2% to 2.5% memory CD4, about 0.4% memory CD8. The sampled material consisted only of blood, and tissue repertoires are likely to differ.

Using immunoSEQ multiplex PCR, the repertoire was profiled, and TCRdb retains in-frame clones only, with some absent. Of 1,500,000 or so clones listed, about 98.5% are singletons. CDR1 MNHEY and CDR2 SMNVEV come from the germline V gene (reference sequence). Trimming pared 7 bases from V and 2 bases from J, leaving 11 bases between. CDR3 length equals 13 residues. Source material: naive CD4+ T cells sorted from blood. Specified subset: CD45RA+ positively selected. This receptor was obtained from a man between 25 and 39 years old in good health. This chain uses TRBV27 with TRBJ2-5; D remains ambiguous. The CDR3 sequence: CASKISGQETQYF. The CDR3 coding sequence is TGTGCCAGCAAAATTTCAGGACAAGAGACCCAGTACTTC.